Listed below are T cell receptor beta chains from one sample, sequenced in a study of patients and donors after allogeneic stem cell transplantation. MiXCR, run by TCRdb on the RT-PCR reads, gives a single entry per CDR3 protein. The data show 800,000 to 1,000,000 distinct CDR3 sequences, roughly 18% seen once. The sequenced material came from blood, either unsorted or a sorted T cell fraction (not recorded which). Receptor source: a human donor who was either an allogeneic HSCT recipient or a stem cell or donor lymphocyte infusion donor (not recorded which). It is not recorded whose cells these are; they may come from a transplant donor. CDR3s include the opening cysteine and the closing phenylalanine or tryptophan. The order of the fields is clone size, J gene, V gene, D gene, CDR3 length, CDR3 protein, CDR3 DNA. The D gene is left open where the match is weak. A row's size may be missing; if present it is once, few, many or a size class.

abundance: few
j_gene: TRBJ1-1
v_gene: TRBV2
d_gene: TRBD1
len: 16
CDR3aa: CASSEDRGRVSTEAFF
CDR3nt: TGTGCCAGCAGCGAGGACAGGGGGCGCGTAAGCACTGAAGCTTTCTTT

abundance: NA
j_gene: TRBJ1-1
v_gene: TRBV29-1
d_gene: TRBD1
len: 14
CDR3aa: CSVDRTGLNTEAFF
CDR3nt: TGCAGCGTTGATCGGACAGGGCTGAACACTGAAGCTTTCTTT

abundance: few
j_gene: TRBJ1-1
v_gene: TRBV7-2
d_gene: NA
len: 13
CDR3aa: CASSLAQGTEAFF
CDR3nt: TGTGCCAGCAGCTTAGCCCAGGGAACTGAAGCTTTCTTT

abundance: NA
j_gene: TRBJ2-1
v_gene: TRBV7-9
d_gene: TRBD1
len: 16
CDR3aa: CASSLQTGEVFNEQFF
CDR3nt: TGTGCCAGCAGCTTACAGACAGGGGAGGTCTTCAATGAGCAGTTCTTC

abundance: NA
j_gene: TRBJ1-2
v_gene: TRBV4-3
d_gene: NA
len: 13
CDR3aa: CASSHGPLYGYTF
CDR3nt: TGCGCCAGCAGCCATGGCCCTCTCTATGGCTACACCTTC

abundance: few
j_gene: TRBJ2-2
v_gene: TRBV29-1
d_gene: NA
len: 12
CDR3aa: CSVDGPSGELFF
CDR3nt: TGCAGCGTTGATGGGCCATCCGGGGAGCTGTTTTTT

abundance: NA
j_gene: TRBJ2-1
v_gene: TRBV6-1
d_gene: TRBD2
len: 16
CDR3aa: CASSEPGKRESHEQFF
CDR3nt: TGTGCCAGCAGTGAGCCGGGGAAGCGGGAGAGCCATGAGCAGTTCTTC

abundance: few
j_gene: TRBJ1-1
v_gene: TRBV12-3/TRBV12-4
d_gene: NA
len: 12
CDR3aa: CASISGDGEAFF
CDR3nt: TGTGCCAGCATTTCGGGGGACGGGGAAGCTTTCTTT

abundance: few
j_gene: TRBJ1-4
v_gene: TRBV5-6
d_gene: NA
len: 14
CDR3aa: CASSLEGLNEQLFF
CDR3nt: TGTGCCAGCAGCTTGGAGGGACTTAATGAACAACTGTTTTTT

abundance: few
j_gene: TRBJ1-2
v_gene: TRBV5-1
d_gene: TRBD1
len: 16
CDR3aa: CASSLGQGSTNYGYTF
CDR3nt: TGCGCCAGCAGCTTGGGACAGGGTTCTACTAACTATGGCTACACCTTC

abundance: many
j_gene: TRBJ2-7
v_gene: TRBV10-3
d_gene: NA
len: 12
CDR3aa: CAISSTPYEQYF
CDR3nt: TGTGCCATCAGCTCCACCCCCTACGAGCAGTACTTC

abundance: NA
j_gene: TRBJ2-7
v_gene: TRBV5-1
d_gene: NA
len: 15
CDR3aa: CASSLAPANKDEQYF
CDR3nt: TGCGCCAGCAGCTTGGCCCCCGCGAATAAGGACGAGCAGTACTTC

abundance: NA
j_gene: TRBJ2-2
v_gene: TRBV7-8
d_gene: NA
len: 17
CDR3aa: CASSLRVWGPRSEELFF
CDR3nt: TGTGCCAGCAGCTTACGAGTCTGGGGGCCGCGAAGCGAGGAGCTGTTTTTT

abundance: few
j_gene: TRBJ2-2
v_gene: TRBV4-1
d_gene: NA
len: 16
CDR3aa: CASSQYRDKQPGELFF
CDR3nt: TGCGCCAGCAGCCAGTACCGGGACAAGCAACCCGGGGAGCTGTTTTTT

abundance: NA
j_gene: TRBJ2-3
v_gene: TRBV9
d_gene: TRBD1
len: 18
CDR3aa: CASSFEDRGVVITDTQYF
CDR3nt: TGTGCCAGCAGCTTCGAGGACAGGGGTGTGGTAATCACAGATACGCAGTATTTT

abundance: NA
j_gene: TRBJ2-5
v_gene: TRBV5-5
d_gene: TRBD1
len: 15
CDR3aa: CASTRTTGGGETQYF
CDR3nt: TGTGCCAGCACCCGAACGACAGGGGGCGGAGAGACCCAGTACTTC

abundance: few
j_gene: TRBJ1-5
v_gene: TRBV7-9
d_gene: NA
len: 15
CDR3aa: CASSFYPGDNQPQHF
CDR3nt: TGTGCCAGCAGCTTCTATCCAGGGGACAATCAGCCCCAGCATTTT

abundance: few
j_gene: TRBJ2-1
v_gene: TRBV11-2
d_gene: NA
len: 17
CDR3aa: CASSPPGSFSFYNEQFF
CDR3nt: TGTGCCAGCAGTCCTCCGGGGTCCTTTTCCTTCTACAATGAGCAGTTCTTC

abundance: NA
j_gene: TRBJ1-4
v_gene: TRBV7-6
d_gene: TRBD1
len: 15
CDR3aa: CASSLVGQGNEKLFF
CDR3nt: TGTGCCAGCAGCTTAGTGGGACAGGGAAATGAAAAACTGTTTTTT

abundance: few
j_gene: TRBJ1-1
v_gene: TRBV7-3
d_gene: NA
len: 14
CDR3aa: CASSLRDSGTEAFF
CDR3nt: TGTGCCAGCAGCTTACGGGATTCGGGCACTGAAGCTTTCTTT

abundance: NA
j_gene: TRBJ2-1
v_gene: TRBV9
d_gene: TRBD2
len: 16
CDR3aa: CASSVDPGRARNEQFF
CDR3nt: TGTGCCAGCAGCGTAGACCCCGGGAGGGCCAGAAATGAGCAGTTCTTC

abundance: few
j_gene: TRBJ2-3
v_gene: TRBV9
d_gene: NA
len: 15
CDR3aa: CASSVMSRSTDTQYF
CDR3nt: TGTGCCAGCAGCGTAATGTCAAGAAGCACAGATACGCAGTATTTT

abundance: NA
j_gene: TRBJ2-7
v_gene: TRBV7-3
d_gene: NA
len: 13
CDR3aa: CASSLRLGAEQYF
CDR3nt: TGTGCCAGCAGCTTACGATTAGGGGCCGAGCAGTACTTC

abundance: NA
j_gene: TRBJ1-5
v_gene: TRBV6-2/TRBV6-3
d_gene: NA
len: 14
CDR3aa: CASSYGRRNQPQHF
CDR3nt: TGTGCCAGCAGTTACGGGCGGAGGAATCAGCCCCAGCATTTT

abundance: NA
j_gene: TRBJ2-7
v_gene: TRBV6-2/TRBV6-3
d_gene: TRBD1
len: 13
CDR3aa: CASRLDRSYEQYF
CDR3nt: TGTGCCAGCAGACTGGACAGGTCCTACGAGCAGTACTTC

abundance: NA
j_gene: TRBJ2-1
v_gene: TRBV12-3/TRBV12-4
d_gene: TRBD2
len: 16
CDR3aa: CASSGWTSVGDNEQFF
CDR3nt: TGTGCCAGCAGTGGATGGACTAGCGTGGGGGACAATGAGCAGTTCTTC

abundance: many
j_gene: TRBJ2-7
v_gene: TRBV12-3/TRBV12-4
d_gene: NA
len: 14
CDR3aa: CASSLAPGSYEQYF
CDR3nt: TGTGCCAGCAGTCTAGCCCCAGGGTCCTACGAGCAGTACTTC

abundance: few
j_gene: TRBJ1-1
v_gene: TRBV30
d_gene: NA
len: 13
CDR3aa: CAWSVLLNTEAFF
CDR3nt: TGTGCCTGGAGTGTACTTCTTAACACTGAAGCTTTCTTT

abundance: NA
j_gene: TRBJ2-7
v_gene: TRBV3-1
d_gene: TRBD1
len: 14
CDR3aa: CASSSSGTGGEQYF
CDR3nt: TGTGCCAGCAGTTCCTCCGGGACAGGGGGCGAGCAGTACTTC

abundance: few
j_gene: TRBJ2-6
v_gene: TRBV12-5
d_gene: NA
len: 17
CDR3aa: CASGPGLRPSGANVLTF
CDR3nt: TGTGCTAGTGGCCCGGGACTCCGACCATCTGGGGCCAACGTCCTGACTTTC

abundance: few
j_gene: TRBJ1-1
v_gene: TRBV7-8
d_gene: TRBD1
len: 13
CDR3aa: CASSLQGGNEAFF
CDR3nt: TGTGCCAGCAGCTTGCAGGGGGGGAATGAAGCTTTCTTT

abundance: NA
j_gene: TRBJ2-3
v_gene: TRBV5-1
d_gene: TRBD1
len: 14
CDR3aa: CASSIDRGQDTQYF
CDR3nt: TGCGCCAGCAGCATCGACAGGGGGCAAGATACGCAGTATTTT

abundance: NA
j_gene: TRBJ2-1
v_gene: TRBV20-1
d_gene: NA
len: 15
CDR3aa: CSATGGSVPYNEQFF
CDR3nt: TGCAGTGCTACCGGGGGTAGCGTACCCTACAATGAGCAGTTCTTC

abundance: many
j_gene: TRBJ2-5
v_gene: TRBV29-1
d_gene: NA
len: 13
CDR3aa: CSVGLDNLKTQYF
CDR3nt: TGCAGCGTTGGGTTGGACAACCTCAAGACCCAGTACTTC

abundance: few
j_gene: TRBJ2-1
v_gene: TRBV7-9
d_gene: TRBD1
len: 16
CDR3aa: CASSLETGGSYNEQFF
CDR3nt: TGTGCCAGCAGCTTAGAGACAGGGGGTTCCTACAATGAGCAGTTCTTC

abundance: NA
j_gene: TRBJ2-1
v_gene: TRBV20-1
d_gene: NA
len: 15
CDR3aa: CSARRGSSSYNEQFF
CDR3nt: TGCAGTGCTAGGAGGGGCAGCAGCTCCTACAATGAGCAGTTCTTC

abundance: few
j_gene: TRBJ2-1
v_gene: TRBV20-1
d_gene: TRBD2
len: 15
CDR3aa: CSARDPSGGADEQFF
CDR3nt: TGCAGTGCTAGAGATCCTAGCGGGGGGGCCGATGAGCAGTTCTTC

abundance: NA
j_gene: TRBJ2-5
v_gene: TRBV20-1
d_gene: TRBD2
len: 16
CDR3aa: CSARGSGSQGRETQYF
CDR3nt: TGCAGTGCTAGAGGTAGCGGGAGTCAGGGTCGGGAGACCCAGTACTTC

abundance: many
j_gene: TRBJ2-1
v_gene: TRBV20-1
d_gene: TRBD1
len: 12
CDR3aa: CSAEKGQVEQFF
CDR3nt: TGCAGTGCCGAAAAAGGACAGGTTGAGCAGTTCTTC

abundance: few
j_gene: TRBJ2-5
v_gene: TRBV11-2
d_gene: TRBD1
len: 18
CDR3aa: CASSFYQGQGAFLETQYF
CDR3nt: TGTGCCAGCAGCTTTTACCAGGGACAGGGGGCGTTTCTTGAGACCCAGTACTTC

abundance: NA
j_gene: TRBJ1-2
v_gene: TRBV7-9
d_gene: NA
len: 14
CDR3aa: CASSLGYGRYGYTF
CDR3nt: TGTGCCAGCAGCTTAGGATATGGAAGATATGGCTACACCTTC

abundance: few
j_gene: TRBJ2-7
v_gene: TRBV15
d_gene: TRBD1
len: 15
CDR3aa: CATSNGGTGVYEQYF
CDR3nt: TGTGCCACCAGCAACGGGGGGACAGGGGTCTACGAGCAGTACTTC

abundance: few
j_gene: TRBJ1-2
v_gene: TRBV29-1
d_gene: NA
len: 13
CDR3aa: CSVGGPTNYGYTF
CDR3nt: TGCAGCGTTGGGGGACCCACTAACTATGGCTACACCTTC

abundance: NA
j_gene: TRBJ1-5
v_gene: TRBV27
d_gene: TRBD1
len: 14
CDR3aa: CASSWTGVNQPQHF
CDR3nt: TGTGCCAGCAGTTGGACAGGGGTTAATCAGCCCCAGCATTTT

abundance: few
j_gene: TRBJ1-2
v_gene: TRBV12-3/TRBV12-4
d_gene: NA
len: 15
CDR3aa: CASSLVRGARDGYTF
CDR3nt: TGTGCCAGCAGTTTAGTTCGGGGCGCGAGAGATGGCTACACCTTC

abundance: NA
j_gene: TRBJ2-7
v_gene: TRBV5-1
d_gene: NA
len: 15
CDR3aa: CASSGSGQGPAEQYF
CDR3nt: TGCGCCAGCAGCGGTTCGGGTCAGGGGCCCGCCGAGCAGTACTTC

abundance: few
j_gene: TRBJ1-6
v_gene: TRBV11-3
d_gene: NA
len: 15
CDR3aa: CASSFGFSGNSPLHF
CDR3nt: TGTGCCAGCAGCTTTGGATTTTCCGGCAATTCACCCCTCCACTTT

abundance: NA
j_gene: TRBJ1-2
v_gene: TRBV27
d_gene: TRBD1
len: 15
CDR3aa: CASSYSGGVLRGYTF
CDR3nt: TGTGCCAGCAGTTATTCAGGGGGCGTGTTAAGGGGCTACACCTTC

abundance: few
j_gene: TRBJ1-1
v_gene: TRBV6-1
d_gene: NA
len: 13
CDR3aa: CASSHKKNTEAFF
CDR3nt: TGTGCCAGCAGCCATAAGAAGAACACTGAAGCTTTCTTT

abundance: NA
j_gene: TRBJ2-5
v_gene: TRBV20-1
d_gene: NA
len: 13
CDR3aa: CSGLEGTEETQYF
CDR3nt: TGCAGTGGACTAGAGGGGACGGAAGAGACCCAGTACTTC

abundance: NA
j_gene: TRBJ1-1
v_gene: TRBV12-3/TRBV12-4
d_gene: NA
len: 15
CDR3aa: CASSGDTRRNTEAFF
CDR3nt: TGTGCCAGCAGTGGAGACACCCGCCGGAACACTGAAGCTTTCTTT

abundance: few
j_gene: TRBJ1-2
v_gene: TRBV12-3/TRBV12-4
d_gene: NA
len: 15
CDR3aa: CASSSAGLPYYGYTF
CDR3nt: TGTGCCAGCAGTTCTGCGGGACTCCCCTACTATGGCTACACCTTC

abundance: few
j_gene: TRBJ2-2
v_gene: TRBV6-1
d_gene: NA
len: 16
CDR3aa: CASSRSFGLNTGELFF
CDR3nt: TGTGCCAGCAGCCGTTCGTTCGGGCTGAACACCGGGGAGCTGTTTTTT

abundance: many
j_gene: TRBJ1-1
v_gene: TRBV12-3/TRBV12-4
d_gene: NA
len: 14
CDR3aa: CASITGILGTEAFF
CDR3nt: TGTGCCAGCATCACAGGGATCCTGGGCACTGAAGCTTTCTTT

abundance: NA
j_gene: TRBJ2-3
v_gene: TRBV15
d_gene: TRBD2
len: 14
CDR3aa: CATSRDAGARTQYF
CDR3nt: TGTGCCACCAGCAGAGACGCGGGAGCAAGGACGCAGTATTTT

abundance: many
j_gene: TRBJ2-6
v_gene: TRBV20-1
d_gene: NA
len: 17
CDR3aa: CSARGVRAYSGANVLTF
CDR3nt: TGCAGTGCTAGGGGGGTCAGGGCTTACTCTGGGGCCAACGTCCTGACTTTC

abundance: NA
j_gene: TRBJ2-7
v_gene: TRBV12-3/TRBV12-4
d_gene: NA
len: 13
CDR3aa: CASRRDLRGEQYF
CDR3nt: TGTGCCAGCCGCCGGGACCTCAGGGGAGAGCAGTACTTC